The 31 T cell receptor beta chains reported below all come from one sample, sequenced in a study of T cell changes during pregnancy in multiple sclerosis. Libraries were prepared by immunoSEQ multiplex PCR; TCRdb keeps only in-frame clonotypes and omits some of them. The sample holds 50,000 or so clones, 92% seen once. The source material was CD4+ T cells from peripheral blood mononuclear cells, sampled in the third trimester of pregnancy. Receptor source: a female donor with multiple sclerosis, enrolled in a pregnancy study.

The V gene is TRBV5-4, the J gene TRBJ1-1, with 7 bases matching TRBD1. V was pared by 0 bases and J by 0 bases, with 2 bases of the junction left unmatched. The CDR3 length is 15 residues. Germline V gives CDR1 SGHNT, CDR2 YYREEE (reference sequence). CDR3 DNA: TGTGCCAGCAGCTTGGGACAGGGAATGAACACTGAAGCTTTCTTT. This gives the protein CASSLGQGMNTEAFF.

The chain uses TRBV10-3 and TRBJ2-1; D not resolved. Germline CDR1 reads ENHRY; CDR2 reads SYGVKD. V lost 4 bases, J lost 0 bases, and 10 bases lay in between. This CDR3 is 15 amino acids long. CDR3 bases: TGTGCCATCAGTGCGTTCTCTTCCTCCTACAATGAGCAGTTCTTC. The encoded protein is CAISAFSSSYNEQFF.

CDR3 bases: TGTGCCACCAGCAGGGGTCTAGCGGGAGATGGGGAGCAGTACTTC. This translates into CATSRGLAGDGEQYF. This chain links TRBV15 with TRBJ2-7; TRBD2 agrees at 10 bases. J lost 7 bases, V lost 3 bases, and 9 bases had no gene match. CDR1 LNHNV and CDR2 YYDKDF come from the germline V gene (reference sequence). The CDR3 has 15 amino acids.

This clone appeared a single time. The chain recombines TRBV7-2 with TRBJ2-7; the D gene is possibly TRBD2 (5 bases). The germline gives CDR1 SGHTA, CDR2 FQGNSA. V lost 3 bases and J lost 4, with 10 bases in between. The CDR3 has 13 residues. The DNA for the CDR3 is TGTGCCAGCAGCTTGGGAGTAGAGTACGAGCAGTACTTC. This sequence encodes CASSLGVEYEQYF.

The CDR3 spells CASSLIGGNTEAFF. CDR3 nucleotide sequence: TGTGCCAGCAGCTTAATAGGGGGGAACACTGAAGCTTTCTTT. The chain recombines TRBV13 with TRBJ1-1; TRBD1 is a possible D gene (6 bases). Between the trimmed V and J ends, which lost 2 bases and 1 base, there was a span of 8 bases. Germline CDR1 reads PRHDT; CDR2 reads FYEKMQ (reference sequence). This CDR3 is built from 14 residues.

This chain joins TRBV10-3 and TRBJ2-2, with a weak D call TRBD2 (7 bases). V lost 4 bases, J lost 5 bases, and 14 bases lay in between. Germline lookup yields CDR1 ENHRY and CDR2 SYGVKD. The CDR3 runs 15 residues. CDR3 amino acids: CAISGTGGATGELFF. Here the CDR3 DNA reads TGTGCCATCAGTGGGACGGGGGGCGCGACCGGGGAGCTGTTTTTT.

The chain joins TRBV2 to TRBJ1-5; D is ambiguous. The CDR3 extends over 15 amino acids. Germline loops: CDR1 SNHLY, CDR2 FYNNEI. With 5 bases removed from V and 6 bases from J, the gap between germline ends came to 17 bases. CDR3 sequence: CASSNSGGNGQPQHF. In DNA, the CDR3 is TGTGCCAGCAGTAACTCAGGTGGTAACGGTCAGCCCCAGCATTTT. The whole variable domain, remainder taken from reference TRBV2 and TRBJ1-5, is EPEVTQTPSHQVTQMGQEVILRCVPISNHLYFYWYRQILGQKVEFLVSFYNNEISEKSEIFDDQFSVERPDGSNFTLKIRSTKLEDSAMYFCASSNSGGNGQPQHFGDGTRLSIL.

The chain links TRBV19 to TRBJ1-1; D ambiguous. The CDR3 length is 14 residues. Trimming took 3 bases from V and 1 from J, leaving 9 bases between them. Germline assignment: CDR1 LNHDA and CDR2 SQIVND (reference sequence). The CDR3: CASSILAGNTEAFF. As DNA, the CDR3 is TGTGCCAGTAGTATTTTGGCGGGGAACACTGAAGCTTTCTTT.

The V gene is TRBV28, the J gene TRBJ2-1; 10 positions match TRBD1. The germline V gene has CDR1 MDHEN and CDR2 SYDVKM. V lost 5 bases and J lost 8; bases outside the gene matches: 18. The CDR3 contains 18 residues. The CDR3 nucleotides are TGTGCCAGCAGTCCTTCACGGGACAGGGGTTCGCCATTCCATGAGCAGTTCTTC. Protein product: CASSPSRDRGSPFHEQFF. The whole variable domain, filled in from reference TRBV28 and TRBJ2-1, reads DVKVTQSSRYLVKRTGEKVFLECVQDMDHENMFWYRQDPGLGLRLIYFSYDVKMKEKGDIPEGYSVSREKKERFSLILESASTNQTSMYLCASSPSRDRGSPFHEQFFGPGTRLTVL.

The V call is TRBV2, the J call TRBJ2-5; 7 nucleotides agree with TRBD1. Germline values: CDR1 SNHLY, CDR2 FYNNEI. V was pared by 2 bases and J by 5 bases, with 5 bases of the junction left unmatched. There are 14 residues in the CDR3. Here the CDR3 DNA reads TGTGCCAGCAGTGAAACAGGGGTAAGGGAGACCCAGTACTTC. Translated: CASSETGVRETQYF.

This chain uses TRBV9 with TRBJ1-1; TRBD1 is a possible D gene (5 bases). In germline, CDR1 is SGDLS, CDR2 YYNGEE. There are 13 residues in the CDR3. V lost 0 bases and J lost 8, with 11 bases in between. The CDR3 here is CASSVVEGMEAFF. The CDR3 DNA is TGTGCCAGCAGCGTAGTGGAGGGGATGGAAGCTTTCTTT.

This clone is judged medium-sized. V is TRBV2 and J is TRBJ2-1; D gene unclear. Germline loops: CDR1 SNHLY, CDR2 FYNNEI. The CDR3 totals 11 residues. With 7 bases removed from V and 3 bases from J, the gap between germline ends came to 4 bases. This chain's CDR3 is CASTYYNEQFF. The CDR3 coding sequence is TGTGCCAGCACCTACTACAATGAGCAGTTCTTC.

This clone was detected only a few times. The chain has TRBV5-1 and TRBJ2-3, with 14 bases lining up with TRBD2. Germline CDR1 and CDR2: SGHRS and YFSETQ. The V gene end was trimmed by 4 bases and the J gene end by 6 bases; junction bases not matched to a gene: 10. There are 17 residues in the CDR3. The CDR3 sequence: CASSPGTSGRGGDTQYF. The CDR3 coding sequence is TGCGCCAGCAGCCCCGGGACTAGCGGGAGAGGCGGGGATACGCAGTATTTT.

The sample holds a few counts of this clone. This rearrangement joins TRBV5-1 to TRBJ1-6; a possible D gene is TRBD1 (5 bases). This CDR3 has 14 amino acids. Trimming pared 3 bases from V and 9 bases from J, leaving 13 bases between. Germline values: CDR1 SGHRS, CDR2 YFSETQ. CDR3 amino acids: CASSWESGGSPLHF. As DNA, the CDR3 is TGCGCCAGCAGCTGGGAATCGGGGGGTTCACCCCTCCACTTT.

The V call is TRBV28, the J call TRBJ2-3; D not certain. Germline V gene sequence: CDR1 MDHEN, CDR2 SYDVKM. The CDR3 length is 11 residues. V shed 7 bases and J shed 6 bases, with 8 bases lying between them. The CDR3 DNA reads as TGTGCCAGCATGAGATTGGATACGCAGTATTTT. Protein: CASMRLDTQYF.

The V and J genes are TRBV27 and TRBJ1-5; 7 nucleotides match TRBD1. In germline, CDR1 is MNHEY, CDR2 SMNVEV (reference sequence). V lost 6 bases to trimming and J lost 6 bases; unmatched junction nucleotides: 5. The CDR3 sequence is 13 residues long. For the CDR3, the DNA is TGTGCCAGCAGACCGGGACAGAGTCAGCCCCAGCATTTT. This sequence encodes CASRPGQSQPQHF.

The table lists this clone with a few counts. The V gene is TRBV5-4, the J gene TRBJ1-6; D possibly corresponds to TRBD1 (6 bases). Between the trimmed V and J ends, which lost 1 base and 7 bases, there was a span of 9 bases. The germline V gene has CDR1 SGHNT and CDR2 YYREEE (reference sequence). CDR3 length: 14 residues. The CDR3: CASSLQGWNSPLHF. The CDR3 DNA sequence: TGTGCCAGCAGCTTGCAGGGGTGGAATTCACCCCTCCACTTT.

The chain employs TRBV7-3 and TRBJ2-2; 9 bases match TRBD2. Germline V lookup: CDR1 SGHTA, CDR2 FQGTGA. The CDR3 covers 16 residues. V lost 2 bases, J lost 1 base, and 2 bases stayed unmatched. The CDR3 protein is CASSLGLAQNTGELFF. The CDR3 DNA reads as TGTGCCAGCAGCTTAGGACTAGCGCAGAACACCGGGGAGCTGTTTTTT. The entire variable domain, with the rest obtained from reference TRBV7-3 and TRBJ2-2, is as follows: GAGVSQTPSNKVTEKGKYVELRCDPISGHTALYWYRQSLGQGPEFLIYFQGTGAADDSGLPNDRFFAVRPEGSVSTLKIQRTERGDSAVYLCASSLGLAQNTGELFFGEGSRLTVL.

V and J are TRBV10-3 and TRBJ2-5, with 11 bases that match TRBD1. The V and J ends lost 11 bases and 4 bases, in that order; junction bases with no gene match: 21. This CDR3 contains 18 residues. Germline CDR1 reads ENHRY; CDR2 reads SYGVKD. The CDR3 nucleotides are TGTGCCGCATGGCGGGGGGGAAGGACAGGGGGCGTGGGAGAGACCCAGTACTTC. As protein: CAAWRGGRTGGVGETQYF.

Here the CDR3 DNA reads TGTGCCAGCAGTTTACTACCCCGGGGTGAGCAGTTCTTC. The encoded protein is CASSLLPRGEQFF. The gene calls are TRBV27 and TRBJ2-1, with D tentatively TRBD2 (5 bases). V gave up 2 bases and J gave up 9 bases, with 11 bases separating them. From germline, CDR1 is MNHEY and CDR2 SMNVEV (reference sequence). The CDR3 is 13 amino acids.

As DNA, the CDR3 is TGTGCCAGCAGCTTACTTCGCGGCAATTCACCCCTCCACTTT. Translation gives CASSLLRGNSPLHF. This sequence joins TRBV7-9 and TRBJ1-6; D is unresolved. The CDR3 is 14 residues long. V lost 2 bases and J 7 bases, leaving 9 bases between the germline ends. Germline lookup yields CDR1 SEHNR and CDR2 FQNEAQ (reference sequence).

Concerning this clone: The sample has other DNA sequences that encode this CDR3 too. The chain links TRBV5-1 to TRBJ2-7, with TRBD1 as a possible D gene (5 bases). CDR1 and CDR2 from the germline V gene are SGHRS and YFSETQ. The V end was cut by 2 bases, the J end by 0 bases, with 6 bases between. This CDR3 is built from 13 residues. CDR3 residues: CASSLGVSYEQYF. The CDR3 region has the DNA TGCGCCAGCAGCTTAGGGGTCTCCTACGAGCAGTACTTC.

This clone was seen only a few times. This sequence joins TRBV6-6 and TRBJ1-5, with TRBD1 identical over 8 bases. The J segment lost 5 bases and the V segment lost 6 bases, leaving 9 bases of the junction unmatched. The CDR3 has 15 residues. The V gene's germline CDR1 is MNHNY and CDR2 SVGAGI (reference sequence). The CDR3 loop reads CASSPGQGRHQPQHF. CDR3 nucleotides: TGTGCCAGCAGCCCCGGACAGGGCCGCCATCAGCCCCAGCATTTT.

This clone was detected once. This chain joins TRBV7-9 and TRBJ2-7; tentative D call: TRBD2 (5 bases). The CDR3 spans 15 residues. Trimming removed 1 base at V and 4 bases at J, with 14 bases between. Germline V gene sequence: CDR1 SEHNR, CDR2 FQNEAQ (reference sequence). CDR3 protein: CASSLEASWAYEQYF. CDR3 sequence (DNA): TGTGCCAGCAGCTTAGAGGCTAGCTGGGCTTACGAGCAGTACTTC.

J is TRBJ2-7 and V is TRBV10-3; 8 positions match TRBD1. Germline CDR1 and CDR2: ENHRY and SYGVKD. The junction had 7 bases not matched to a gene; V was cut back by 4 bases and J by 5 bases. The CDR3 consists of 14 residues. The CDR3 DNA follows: TGTGCCATCAGTGTCCGGACAGGGATCCACGAGCAGTACTTC. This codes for CAISVRTGIHEQYF.

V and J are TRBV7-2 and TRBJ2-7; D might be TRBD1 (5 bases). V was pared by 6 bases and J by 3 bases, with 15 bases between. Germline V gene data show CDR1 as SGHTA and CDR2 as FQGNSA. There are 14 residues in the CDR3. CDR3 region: CASRLFPDSYEQYF. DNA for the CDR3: TGTGCCAGCAGGTTATTCCCAGACAGCTACGAGCAGTACTTC.

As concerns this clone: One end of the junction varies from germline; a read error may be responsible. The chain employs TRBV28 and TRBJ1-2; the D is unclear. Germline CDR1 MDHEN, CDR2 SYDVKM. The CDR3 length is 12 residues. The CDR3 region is CASSLITAAFAF. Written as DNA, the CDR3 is TGTGCCAGCAGTTTAATAACAGCCGCTTTTGCCTTC.

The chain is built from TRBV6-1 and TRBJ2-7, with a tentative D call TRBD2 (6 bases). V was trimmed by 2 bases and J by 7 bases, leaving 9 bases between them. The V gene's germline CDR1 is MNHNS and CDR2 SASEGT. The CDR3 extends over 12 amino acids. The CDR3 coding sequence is TGTGCCAGCAGTGAAATGGGGGGTGAGCAGTACTTC. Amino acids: CASSEMGGEQYF.

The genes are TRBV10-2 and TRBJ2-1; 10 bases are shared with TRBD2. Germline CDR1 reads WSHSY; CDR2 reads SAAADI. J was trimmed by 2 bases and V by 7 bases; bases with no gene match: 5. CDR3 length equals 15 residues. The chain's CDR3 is CASMRAGGTYNEQFF. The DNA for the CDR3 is TGCGCCAGCATGAGAGCGGGAGGGACCTACAATGAGCAGTTCTTC.

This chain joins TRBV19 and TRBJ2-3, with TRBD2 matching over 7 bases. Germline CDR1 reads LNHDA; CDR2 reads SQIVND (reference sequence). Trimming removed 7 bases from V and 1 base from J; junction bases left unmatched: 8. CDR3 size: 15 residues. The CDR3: CASTSGVPGTDTQYF. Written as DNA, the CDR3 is TGTGCCAGTACCAGCGGGGTGCCTGGCACAGATACGCAGTATTTT. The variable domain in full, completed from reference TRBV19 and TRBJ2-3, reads DGGITQSPKYLFRKEGQNVTLSCEQNLNHDAMYWYRQDPGQGLRLIYYSQIVNDFQKGDIAEGYSVSREKKESFPLTVTSAQKNPTAFYLCASTSGVPGTDTQYFGPGTRLTVL.

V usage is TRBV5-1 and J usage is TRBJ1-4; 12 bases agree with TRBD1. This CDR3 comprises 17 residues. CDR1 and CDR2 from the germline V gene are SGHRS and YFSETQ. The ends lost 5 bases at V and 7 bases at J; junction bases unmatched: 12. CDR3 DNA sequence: TGCGCCAGCAGATCCGGGACAGGGGGCCTCATGGGTGAAAAACTGTTTTTT. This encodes CASRSGTGGLMGEKLFF. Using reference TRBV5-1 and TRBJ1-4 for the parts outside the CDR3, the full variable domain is KAGVTQTPRYLIKTRGQQVTLSCSPISGHRSVSWYQQTPGQGLQFLFEYFSETQRNKGNFPGRFSGRQFSNSRSEMNVSTLELGDSALYLCASRSGTGGLMGEKLFFGSGTQLSVL.